This TCR beta chain was identified in a study of T-cell memory formation after mild COVID-19. A word on this clonotype: Its matching antigen is unknown.

Looked up from germline, CDR1 is SGHNT and CDR2 is YENEEA. V lost 2 bases to trimming and J lost 6 bases; unmatched junction nucleotides: 11. This CDR3 has 17 amino acids. UMIs and sample barcodes were carried by the TCR alpha and TCR beta cDNA libraries that 5'RACE produced using constant-segment primers. MiXCR, run by TCRdb on the 5' RACE reads, gives a single entry per CDR3 protein. The table shows roughly 150,000 distinct CDR3 sequences, with 14% occurring only once. Notes on the study in general: Memory cells collected pre-infection included some clones that later responded, suggesting cross-reactive memory joined. Mainly in CM and EM were contracting CD4+ clones; CD8+ were in EMRA. A balance of CD4 and CD8 characterized clones contracting day 15 to 85, whereas later expanders leaned CD4+.

V and J are TRBV11-3 and TRBJ2-3; 10 bases align to TRBD2. The clonotype was recovered from an adult woman who had mild COVID-19 (a few samples of this study predate the infection). Cell type and time point are not known. Sequencing was performed on PBMCs or a T cell subset sorted from them (not recorded which). The CDR3 bases are TGTGCCAGCAGCTTATTTGGAGCGGGAGGGCCGAGGGATACGCAGTATTTT. Translated, it gives CASSLFGAGGPRDTQYF.